A selection of T cell receptor beta chains follows, all from one sample in a study of cytomegalovirus exposure and HLA in healthy donors. Measured with immunoSEQ multiplex PCR; TCRdb has only the in-frame clones, and not every one. The table includes about 140,000 clones, roughly three quarters detected once. Sequenced input: PBMCs. The receptors shown here come from a man younger than 35 in good health and CMV-seronegative. The CDR3 runs from the conserved cysteine through the conserved F or W. The D gene is left open where the match is weak. A clone size is listed for some rows: how often the clone was seen (once, few, many), or a class if it is expanded.

NA	NA	TRBV15	TRBJ2-1	16	CATSSLSGVSYNEQFF	TGTGCCACCAGCTCCTTGTCGGGAGTCTCCTACAATGAGCAGTTCTTC
NA	NA	TRBV7-3	TRBJ1-1	17	CASSALGVVRVNTEAFF	TGTGCCAGCAGCGCGCTAGGGGTGGTCAGGGTGAACACTGAAGCTTTCTTT
NA	NA	TRBV27	TRBJ2-6	15	CASSLLGAGANVLTF	TGTGCCAGCAGTTTATTAGGGGCTGGGGCCAACGTCCTGACTTTC
NA	few	TRBV5-6	TRBJ2-7	17	CASSLEFFQGSSYEQYF	TGTGCCAGCAGCTTGGAATTTTTCCAGGGGAGCTCCTACGAGCAGTACTTC
NA	NA	TRBV4-1	TRBJ1-1	14	CASSPTPGVTEAFF	TGCGCCAGCAGCCCCACCCCGGGGGTCACTGAAGCTTTCTTT
NA	NA	TRBV6-4	TRBJ1-1	17	CASAPSGVGPMNTEAFF	TGTGCCAGCGCTCCTTCAGGGGTTGGACCGATGAACACTGAAGCTTTCTTT
TRBD1	few	TRBV5-1	TRBJ1-4	15	CASSSNRGADEKLFF	TGCGCCAGCAGCTCAAACAGGGGAGCGGATGAAAAACTGTTTTTT
NA	NA	TRBV5-1	TRBJ2-3	14	CASSKGQNTDTQYF	TGCGCCAGCAGCAAAGGACAGAACACAGATACGCAGTATTTT
NA	NA	TRBV11-2	TRBJ1-4	13	CASSLRVDEKLFF	TGTGCCAGCAGCTTAAGAGTGGATGAAAAACTGTTTTTT
NA	NA	TRBV7-9	TRBJ2-5	15	CASSAWGSTQETQYF	TGTGCCAGCAGCGCGTGGGGCAGTACCCAAGAGACCCAGTACTTC
NA	few	TRBV7-6	TRBJ1-1	14	CASSLGAANTEAFF	TGTGCCAGCAGCTTAGGGGCAGCGAACACTGAAGCTTTCTTT
TRBD1	NA	TRBV6-6	TRBJ1-6	16	CASSPTRQGPNSPLHF	TGTGCCAGCAGCCCGACCCGACAGGGGCCAAATTCACCCCTCCACTTT
NA	NA	TRBV19	TRBJ1-1	14	CASTKETGPEGAFF	TGTGCCAGTACCAAAGAGACAGGCCCTGAAGGGGCTTTCTTT
NA	NA	TRBV4-3	TRBJ2-1	14	CASSLSPSYNEQFF	TGCGCCAGCAGCCTATCTCCCAGCTACAATGAGCAGTTCTTC
TRBD1	NA	TRBV2	TRBJ2-1	11	CASDNRGEQFF	TGTGCCAGTGATAACAGGGGTGAGCAGTTCTTC
TRBD2	NA	TRBV5-1	TRBJ2-7	16	CASSFSGTYSSYEQYF	TGCGCCAGCAGCTTTAGCGGGACTTATAGCTCCTACGAGCAGTACTTC
NA	NA	TRBV7-9	TRBJ1-1	11	CASSQNTEAFF	TGTGCCAGCAGCCAAAACACTGAAGCTTTCTTT
TRBD1	NA	TRBV2	TRBJ2-1	17	CASTRRTGVSTYNEQFF	TGTGCCAGCACCAGGAGGACAGGGGTCTCAACATACAATGAGCAGTTCTTC
NA	NA	TRBV27	TRBJ1-2	13	CASSLSRANGYTF	TGTGCCAGCAGTTTGAGCAGGGCAAATGGCTACACCTTC
NA	NA	TRBV11-3	TRBJ1-1	14	CASSPGGGNTEAFF	TGTGCCAGCAGCCCTGGGGGGGGGAACACTGAAGCTTTCTTT
TRBD1	NA	TRBV18	TRBJ2-5	15	CASSPYGQGGETQYF	TGTGCCAGCTCACCATACGGACAGGGTGGGGAGACCCAGTACTTC
NA	NA	TRBV12-5	TRBJ1-2	14	CASGLEPPVYGYTF	TGTGCTAGTGGTTTGGAGCCCCCTGTCTATGGCTACACCTTC
NA	NA	TRBV14	TRBJ2-5	15	CASSQDKDWRETQYF	TGTGCCAGCAGCCAAGATAAGGACTGGAGGGAGACCCAGTACTTC